A selection of T cell receptor beta chains follows, all from one sample in a study of cytomegalovirus exposure and HLA in healthy donors. The repertoire was sequenced with immunoSEQ multiplex PCR; TCRdb's copy has only in-frame clones and lacks some. Of more than 90,000 clones detected, over 60% appear once; the ten largest clones hold around 2.2%. Specimen: PBMCs. These TCRs come from a woman aged 25 to 39 in good health and CMV-seronegative. The CDR3 runs from the conserved cysteine through the conserved F or W. D genes are given only for firm matches. Where a row states a size, it is once, few, many or the class of an expanded clone; other rows omit it.

v_gene	abundance	j_gene	d_gene	CDR3aa	CDR3nt
TRBV2	-	TRBJ2-7	TRBD1	CASSTGDEQYF	TGTGCCAGCAGTACAGGGGACGAGCAGTACTTC
TRBV18	-	TRBJ2-3	TRBD2	CASSRLAGAGDTQYF	TGTGCCAGCTCCCGACTAGCGGGAGCTGGAGATACGCAGTATTTT
TRBV27	-	TRBJ1-1	-	CASSPMEAMNTEAFF	TGTGCCAGCAGTCCCATGGAGGCCATGAACACTGAAGCTTTCTTT
TRBV7-9	-	TRBJ1-6	-	CASSSTGANSPLHF	TGTGCCAGCAGCTCGACAGGCGCTAATTCACCCCTCCACTTT
TRBV6-4	few	TRBJ1-1	TRBD1	CASSEFGGTGYQGAFF	TGTGCCAGCAGTGAGTTTGGAGGGACAGGTTATCAGGGAGCTTTCTTT
TRBV7-7	once	TRBJ2-7	TRBD2	CASSLEATGLAGVFYYEQYF	TGTGCTAGCAGCTTAGAAGCCACCGGGCTAGCGGGAGTCTTTTACTACGAGCAGTACTTC
TRBV2	-	TRBJ2-1	-	CASSETALLMEQFF	TGTGCCAGCAGTGAAACTGCCCTACTAATGGAGCAGTTCTTC
TRBV19	-	TRBJ2-7	TRBD1	CASSLGQVEIYEQYF	TGTGCCAGTAGTCTGGGACAGGTTGAAATCTACGAGCAGTACTTC
TRBV9	-	TRBJ2-1	-	CASSDTGLAYNEQFF	TGTGCCAGCAGCGATACAGGTCTTGCCTACAATGAGCAGTTCTTC
TRBV4-1	-	TRBJ2-6	-	CASSQGRVYGANVLTF	TGCGCCAGCAGCCAAGGCAGGGTTTACGGGGCCAACGTCCTGACTTTC
TRBV5-1	few	TRBJ1-6	-	CASSLAAGRKGSPLHF	TGCGCCAGCAGCTTGGCCGCGGGACGGAAGGGATCACCCCTCCACTTT
TRBV5-6	-	TRBJ2-6	TRBD1	CASSLGQGFSGANVLTF	TGTGCCAGCAGCTTGGGACAGGGTTTCTCTGGGGCCAACGTCCTGACTTTC
TRBV25-1	few	TRBJ1-1	TRBD1	CASSERGTAWGKAFF	TGTGCCAGCAGTGAACGCGGGACAGCCTGGGGGAAAGCTTTCTTT
TRBV13	-	TRBJ2-1	-	CASSLGAYYSYNEQFF	TGTGCCAGCAGCTTGGGAGCGTACTATTCCTACAATGAGCAGTTCTTC
TRBV27	few	TRBJ2-3	TRBD2	CASSPRTSEGDTQYF	TGTGCCAGCAGTCCCCGGACTAGCGAGGGAGATACGCAGTATTTT
TRBV25-1	-	TRBJ1-1	-	CASSDLGHTGANTEAFF	TGTGCCAGCAGTGACCTTGGTCATACAGGAGCTAACACTGAAGCTTTCTTT
TRBV28	-	TRBJ2-7	TRBD1	CASSLLGGAGLTYEQYF	TGTGCCAGCAGTCTATTAGGGGGCGCAGGGCTAACCTACGAGCAGTACTTC
TRBV7-6	-	TRBJ1-5	-	CASSAFDSINQPQHF	TGTGCCAGCAGCGCATTTGACAGCATAAATCAGCCCCAGCATTTT
TRBV5-4	-	TRBJ2-3	TRBD1	CASSRGRLGTGDFGTQYF	TGTGCCAGCAGCCGAGGGCGGCTCGGGACAGGGGATTTCGGTACGCAGTATTTT
TRBV7-3	-	TRBJ2-1	TRBD1	CASSSGTGVSEQFF	TGTGCCAGCAGCTCCGGGACAGGGGTTAGTGAGCAGTTCTTC
TRBV11-1	-	TRBJ1-1	-	CASSFTRLNTEAFF	TGTGCCAGCAGCTTCACACGATTGAACACTGAAGCTTTCTTT
TRBV2	-	TRBJ2-1	TRBD2	CASSGTSGRSEQFF	TGTGCCAGCAGTGGGACTAGCGGGAGGAGCGAGCAGTTCTTC
TRBV28	once	TRBJ2-7	-	CASSLEQVTNYEQYF	TGTGCCAGCAGTTTAGAACAGGTAACAAACTACGAGCAGTACTTC
TRBV15	-	TRBJ2-3	-	CATSREQGGTDTQYF	TGTGCCACCAGCAGAGAACAGGGAGGGACAGATACGCAGTATTTT
TRBV28	-	TRBJ1-2	TRBD1	CASSPAGTGDFNYGYTF	TGTGCCAGCAGTCCAGCAGGGACAGGAGACTTTAACTATGGCTACACCTTC
TRBV9	-	TRBJ1-6	TRBD1	CASSGDRGSWSPLHF	TGTGCCAGCAGCGGCGACAGGGGAAGTTGGTCACCCCTCCACTTT
TRBV7-8	-	TRBJ2-5	-	CASSLAYNQETQYF	TGTGCCAGCAGCTTAGCGTACAACCAAGAGACCCAGTACTTC
TRBV7-6	-	TRBJ2-7	TRBD2	CASSLLAGEVDEQYF	TGTGCCAGCAGCCTATTAGCGGGAGAAGTCGACGAGCAGTACTTC
TRBV14	few	TRBJ1-1	-	CASSQILQGEAFF	TGTGCCAGCAGCCAAATACTACAGGGTGAAGCTTTCTTT
TRBV4-3	-	TRBJ2-1	-	CASSQVRGWDEQFF	TGCGCCAGCAGCCAAGTCCGCGGATGGGATGAGCAGTTCTTC
TRBV9	few	TRBJ1-3	-	CASSLTQGTGNTIYF	TGTGCCAGCAGCCTTACCCAGGGTACTGGAAACACCATATATTTT
TRBV28	few	TRBJ1-4	-	CASSLPRGHRRLFF	TGTGCCAGCAGTCTCCCACGCGGACATAGACGACTGTTTTTT
TRBV27	few	TRBJ1-2	-	CASTPRGGHYGYTF	TGTGCCAGCACCCCCCGGGGTGGGCACTATGGTTACACCTTC
TRBV5-1	-	TRBJ2-7	TRBD1	CASSAGQGSYEQYF	TGCGCCAGCAGCGCCGGACAGGGCAGCTACGAGCAGTACTTC
TRBV28	-	TRBJ1-1	TRBD1	CASSIHLGQGNTEAFF	TGTGCCAGCAGCATACACCTGGGACAGGGGAACACTGAAGCTTTCTTT
TRBV13	-	TRBJ2-5	-	CASSLRGYQETQYF	TGTGCCAGCAGCTTACGGGGGTACCAAGAGACCCAGTACTTC
TRBV7-6	-	TRBJ1-1	TRBD1	CASSEGQGFTEAFF	TGTGCCAGCAGCGAGGGACAGGGGTTTACTGAAGCTTTCTTT
TRBV7-3	-	TRBJ1-6	-	CASSPGLGGPLHF	TGTGCCAGCAGCCCGGGTCTCGGGGGGCCCCTCCACTTT
TRBV5-1	-	TRBJ2-7	TRBD2	CASSLVSSGRVEQYF	TGCGCCAGCAGCTTGGTGTCTAGCGGGAGGGTTGAGCAGTACTTC
TRBV2	-	TRBJ1-5	TRBD1	CASSDQGALSNQPQHF	TGTGCCAGCAGTGATCAGGGGGCACTCAGCAATCAGCCCCAGCATTTT
TRBV6-5	-	TRBJ1-3	-	CASSYLDRSGGNTIYF	TGTGCCAGCAGTTACCTCGACAGGTCTGGTGGAAACACCATATATTTT
TRBV6-5	few	TRBJ2-7	TRBD1	CASSYSPGQESYEQYF	TGTGCCAGCAGTTATTCTCCGGGACAGGAATCTTACGAGCAGTACTTC